The text below deals with one T cell receptor (beta chain). The antigen is not known. This CDR3 contains 13 residues. Looked up from germline, CDR1 is SEHNR and CDR2 is FQNEAQ (reference sequence). V lost 5 bases and J lost 4, with 11 bases in between. Via MiXCR, TCRdb re-called the 5' RACE reads, giving one row per CDR3 protein. The sample contains a few hundred thousand distinct CDR3 sequences, about 10% of which appear only once. The data were obtained in a study of T-cell memory formation after mild COVID-19. Study-level information: TCR clusters largely stayed donor specific.

Notes on the study in general: Clones from the second wave (peaking day 37) had unconfirmed SARS-CoV-2 specificity.

The rearrangement joins TRBV7-9 to TRBJ1-2, with no clear D. Sequencing used PBMCs or a T cell subset sorted from them (not recorded which). The TCR originated in a man between 18 and 29 years old who had mild COVID-19 (a few samples of this study predate the infection). Cell type and time point are not known. CDR3 bases: TGTGCCAGCAGCCTCTCCGGCGGCTATGGCTACACCTTC. It translates to CASSLSGGYGYTF.